This TCR beta chain was profiled in a study of T-cell memory formation after mild COVID-19. Study outcomes and limitations: Detection of some responders pre-infection suggested pre-existing cross-reactive memory T cells participated.

About this clonotype itself: Antigen specificity is unknown.

The CDR3 contains 16 residues. With V trimmed by 4 bases and J by 5 bases, 8 bases remained unmatched. TCRdb itself ran the 5' RACE reads through MiXCR, one entry per CDR3 protein. The sample holds about 200,000 distinct CDR3 sequences; just over 9.5% are singletons and the top ten take around 3.4%. Specimen: PBMCs or a T cell subset sorted from them (not recorded which). The chain couples TRBV12-3 or TRBV12-4 to TRBJ2-5, with TRBD2 identical over 12 bases. This sequence originates from a man aged 18 to 30 who had mild COVID-19 (a few samples of this study predate the infection). Cell type and time point are not known. The CDR3 region is CASSSASGGADETQYF. The CDR3 region has the DNA TGTGCCAGCAGTTCGGCTAGCGGGGGGGCCGACGAGACCCAGTACTTC.